This T cell receptor beta chain comes out of a study of shared clonotypes between healthy human individuals. The germline V gene has CDR1 SGHTA and CDR2 FQGNSA. The ends lost 7 bases at V and 0 bases at J; junction bases unmatched: 7. The CDR3 sequence is 15 residues long. Method: immunoSEQ multiplex PCR; TCRdb's copy keeps in-frame clones and lacks some. The table records some 2.4 million clones, 80% to 95% of them present only once. To note about this clone: Its antigen remains unidentified.

Study-wide results and caveats: Larger estimated richness was generally seen in naive subsets than in memory subsets.

The sequence was collected from a man between 18 and 35 years old in good health. Some clones in this sample may be carry-over from other donors' samples. This rearrangement joins TRBV7-2 to TRBJ2-3; 7 nucleotides match TRBD1. Sample: naive CD4+ T cells from PBMCs. As to subset: CD45RA+ positively selected. DNA of the CDR3: TGTGCCAGCATCAACAGGGGACCTAGCACAGATACGCAGTATTTT. Translated: CASINRGPSTDTQYF.